These T cell receptor beta chains were read from a single sample in a study of CD8 T cells in Susac syndrome. Using its own MiXCR run on the immunoSEQ multiplex PCR reads, TCRdb lists one record per CDR3 protein. In the table there are 200,000 to 250,000 distinct CDR3 sequences, approximately 95% of which are singletons. The specimen sequenced was CD4+ T cells from PBMCs. The receptors stem from a human donor with multiple sclerosis. The CDR3 runs from the conserved cysteine through the conserved F or W. Fields, in order: J gene, V gene, CDR3 protein.

j_call: TRBJ1-4; v_call: TRBV19; cdr3_aa: CASSIYSNEKLFF
j_call: TRBJ2-1; v_call: TRBV12-3/TRBV12-4; cdr3_aa: CASSVLAGGLNEQFF
j_call: TRBJ2-7; v_call: TRBV15; cdr3_aa: CATSRAGQIGREQYF
j_call: TRBJ2-1; v_call: TRBV3-1; cdr3_aa: CASSQVKELGRSYNEQFF
j_call: TRBJ2-1; v_call: TRBV24-1; cdr3_aa: CATSDPSRSGSNEQFF
j_call: TRBJ2-7; v_call: TRBV10-3; cdr3_aa: CAIGPTGDEQYF
j_call: TRBJ2-1; v_call: TRBV2; cdr3_aa: CASSVLVGIHEQFF
j_call: TRBJ2-7; v_call: TRBV29-1; cdr3_aa: CSVRQGPYEQYF
j_call: TRBJ2-7; v_call: TRBV13; cdr3_aa: CASRGLGTSYEQYF
j_call: TRBJ2-1; v_call: TRBV20-1; cdr3_aa: CSAYKGEQFF
j_call: TRBJ2-3; v_call: TRBV19; cdr3_aa: CASSGGLAGNTDTQYF
j_call: TRBJ1-1; v_call: TRBV6-5; cdr3_aa: CASSPWGPNTEAFF
j_call: TRBJ2-3; v_call: TRBV15; cdr3_aa: CATSRGSGGLNTDTQYF
j_call: TRBJ2-5; v_call: TRBV20-1; cdr3_aa: CSAPGTVDVKTQYF
j_call: TRBJ1-1; v_call: TRBV3-1; cdr3_aa: CASSSRQGNTEAFF
j_call: TRBJ2-7; v_call: TRBV29-1; cdr3_aa: CSVVQLYEQYF
j_call: TRBJ2-1; v_call: TRBV6-5; cdr3_aa: CASSYSPPIAGGRNEQFF
j_call: TRBJ2-1; v_call: TRBV5-1; cdr3_aa: CASSHDTYNEQFF
j_call: TRBJ2-2; v_call: TRBV9; cdr3_aa: CASQPPTGELFF
j_call: TRBJ1-5; v_call: TRBV24-1; cdr3_aa: CAVSRRTQPQHF
j_call: TRBJ2-4; v_call: TRBV20-1; cdr3_aa: CSARDSPAGGFVKNIQYF
j_call: TRBJ2-7; v_call: TRBV3-1; cdr3_aa: CASSHAGGEQYF
j_call: TRBJ2-7; v_call: TRBV5-6; cdr3_aa: CASSLSQFEQYF
j_call: TRBJ2-5; v_call: TRBV5-4; cdr3_aa: CASSLNRETQYF
j_call: TRBJ2-7; v_call: TRBV5-1; cdr3_aa: CASSPGSGEQYF
j_call: TRBJ1-2; v_call: TRBV9; cdr3_aa: CASSVSYDNYGYTF
j_call: TRBJ2-4; v_call: TRBV4-1; cdr3_aa: CASSRAVTGTSGDGGKNIQYF
j_call: TRBJ1-4; v_call: TRBV28; cdr3_aa: CASSPGGWFEKLFF
j_call: TRBJ2-4; v_call: TRBV2; cdr3_aa: CASSAGEGNIQYF
j_call: TRBJ2-1; v_call: TRBV10-3; cdr3_aa: CAISDLAGGDEQFF
j_call: TRBJ1-3; v_call: TRBV30; cdr3_aa: CAWTRPGQVSGNTIYF
j_call: TRBJ1-5; v_call: TRBV10-3; cdr3_aa: CAVGVDQPQHF
j_call: TRBJ2-3; v_call: TRBV5-6; cdr3_aa: CASSLSGRGTDTQYF
j_call: TRBJ1-5; v_call: TRBV6-5; cdr3_aa: CASTPTGGNQPQHF
j_call: TRBJ2-7; v_call: TRBV20-1; cdr3_aa: CSARDGGRAQGEQYF
j_call: TRBJ1-1; v_call: TRBV7-9; cdr3_aa: CAVGLARVNTEAFF
j_call: TRBJ1-1; v_call: TRBV27; cdr3_aa: CASSRTGVSTEAFF
j_call: TRBJ2-5; v_call: TRBV27; cdr3_aa: CASSLYGVGTQYF
j_call: TRBJ2-3; v_call: TRBV5-4; cdr3_aa: CASSSYSRTDTQYF
j_call: TRBJ2-5; v_call: TRBV18; cdr3_aa: CASSPSEETQYF
j_call: TRBJ2-3; v_call: TRBV20-1; cdr3_aa: CSARGLQLGTQYF
j_call: TRBJ2-2; v_call: TRBV3-1; cdr3_aa: CASSHTSGSGMVTGELFF
j_call: TRBJ1-5; v_call: TRBV4-2; cdr3_aa: CASSQEGGQNQPQHF